This T cell receptor beta chain was observed in a study of blood T cell repertoires in COVID-19. Study as a whole: Acute and convalescent COVID-19 specimens originated in the United States, Italy and Spain. The analysed material was cDNA or gDNA that came from T cells, B-cell-depleted T cells, or PBMCs.

Original handling: The assay estimated nucleated cells by amplifying reference gene primers. Produced via immunoSEQ multiplex PCR; TCRdb's table is partial and in-frame only. V and J calls and clone size follow that table, whereas D and trimming were derived from the DNA. The sample consists of 100,000 to 150,000 clones, around 87% of them appearing once. The germline V gene encodes CDR1 SGHRS and CDR2 YFSETQ. The CDR3 consists of 16 residues. V lost 4 bases and J 2 bases, leaving 15 bases between the germline ends. This TCR derives from a woman aged 60 to 75 with acute or convalescent COVID-19. The sequenced sample was peripheral blood. The chain recombines TRBV5-1 with TRBJ1-4, with D possibly being TRBD1 (5 bases). The CDR3 DNA reads TGCGCCAGCAGCACGGCTGGGCGGGGGACTAATGAAAAACTGTTTTTT. It specifies CASSTAGRGTNEKLFF.